This T cell receptor (beta chain) was captured by sequencing in a study of cytomegalovirus exposure and HLA in healthy donors. Turning to the study itself: Among the roughly 430 genotyped donors, about 81% were placed in the Caucasian-associated ancestry cluster.

About this clone itself: Its matching antigen is unknown.

Germline V gene lookup returns CDR1 MGHRA and CDR2 YSYEKL. The CDR3 is 16 amino acids. V lost 1 base and J lost 4, with 16 bases in between. It was healthy bone marrow donors who served as donors. Study conclusions and caveats: Follow-up analysis found HLA locus-dependent TCR association rates, highest for DRB1 and lowest for HLA-C. Most TCR sequences were seen very rarely across donors, but some public TCRs occurred in many.

The PCR ran on 60 Vbeta and 13 Jbeta primers. TCRdb's copy holds only in-frame clones and misses some; the assay was immunoSEQ multiplex PCR. The sample carries around 150,000 clones, about four fifths recorded once. Sequenced input: PBMCs. The rearrangement uses TRBV4-1 and TRBJ2-5; maybe TRBD1 (6 bases). This sequence originates from a male donor in good health and CMV-seropositive. CDR3 nucleotide sequence: TGCGCCAGCAGCCAAGCCTTGGACAGACCCACAGAGACCCAGTACTTC. Its protein is CASSQALDRPTETQYF.